This is a list of T cell receptor beta chains from one sample in a study of OX40 agonist ivuxolimab in advanced cancers. Profiling relied on immunoSEQ multiplex PCR, and the TCRdb table lists in-frame clones only, not all of them. The data hold about 82,000 clones, with roughly 85% observed a single time. The specimen was CD4+ or CD8+ T cells sorted from blood, collected in a trial of the OX40 agonist ivuxolimab. All receptors come from an adult with an advanced solid tumor such as melanoma, head and neck, liver or kidney cancer. Each CDR3 is given with its conserved first and last residue. Each record gives: V gene, J gene, CDR3 protein.

TRBV5-1	TRBJ1-2	CASSLATRPEGYTF
TRBV6-1	TRBJ1-4	CAVGISNEKLFF
TRBV10-3	TRBJ2-3	CAISASVGTDTQYF
TRBV2	TRBJ1-2	CASSRDRGYGYTF
TRBV6-1	TRBJ1-2	CASSEARGLYGYTF
TRBV19	TRBJ1-1	CASRSGRNTEAFF
TRBV23-1	TRBJ2-3	CASNPPDRDSTDTQYF
TRBV4-2	TRBJ1-4	CASSQHTTNEKLFF
TRBV4-3	TRBJ2-7	CASSQDSVFREQYF
TRBV28	TRBJ1-1	CASSSGNTEAFF
TRBV4-1	TRBJ2-3	CASSQVRRVGDTQYF
TRBV6-4	TRBJ1-6	CASSDRLIGQGSESPLHF
TRBV18	TRBJ2-5	CASSPSRGAQETQYF
TRBV6-5	TRBJ2-7	CASSTTGFSYEQYF
TRBV30	TRBJ2-5	CAWSESPDFQETQYF